There are a few counts of the clone carrying this TCR beta chain. This sample was taken from a study of identical twins. TCRdb called the 5' RACE reads again in MiXCR, with one record for every CDR3 protein. Here the sample spans roughly 690,000 distinct CDR3 sequences, over 5% being singletons. The sample consisted of naive T cells sorted from blood. This sequence originates from a man between 18 and 35 years old in good health.

The CDR3: CASSLERARSYNEQFF. CDR3 coding DNA: TGTGCCAGCAGCTTAGAAAGGGCGCGCTCCTACAATGAGCAGTTCTTC. The chain uses TRBV7-6 and TRBJ2-1; D gene uncertain. The V and J ends lost 1 base and 0 bases respectively, with 10 bases between them. From germline, CDR1 is SGHVS and CDR2 FNYEAQ. The CDR3 contains 16 residues.